Following are 28 T cell receptor beta chains from one sample sequenced in a study of OX40 agonist ivuxolimab in advanced cancers. Method: immunoSEQ multiplex PCR; TCRdb's copy keeps in-frame clones and lacks some. Here the sample spans some 82,000 clones, roughly 94% being singletons. This sample comprised CD4+ or CD8+ T cells sorted from blood, obtained in a trial of the OX40 agonist ivuxolimab. The origin of the receptors is an adult with an advanced solid tumor such as melanoma, head and neck, liver or kidney cancer.

This chain joins TRBV6-5 and TRBJ2-2, with no clear D. This CDR3 comprises 12 residues. Trimming stripped 2 bases from V and 7 bases from J, with 5 bases between. CDR1 and CDR2 from the germline V gene are MNHEY and SVGAGI. Written as DNA, the CDR3 is TGTGCCAGCAGTTACGGTGGCGGGGAGCTGTTTTTT. It codes for CASSYGGGELFF.

This chain links TRBV9 with TRBJ2-1; tentatively, D is TRBD2 (5 bases). Germline assignment: CDR1 SGDLS and CDR2 YYNGEE. The CDR3 length is 14 residues. V was trimmed by 4 bases and J by 4 bases, leaving 12 bases between them. In nucleotides, the CDR3 is TGTGCCAGCAGCCCTCAGGACTCATACAATGAGCAGTTCTTC. Its translation: CASSPQDSYNEQFF.

This clone occurred once. This chain links TRBV7-9 with TRBJ2-5; 10 nucleotides line up with TRBD1. V gave up 0 bases and J gave up 5 bases; unmatched junction bases: 9. Per the germline V gene, CDR1 is SEHNR and CDR2 is FQNEAQ (reference sequence). The CDR3 extends over 17 amino acids. In DNA form, the CDR3 reads TGTGCCAGCAGCTTAGCGTTGGCGGACAGGGGGGACGAGACCCAGTACTTC. Translating it yields CASSLALADRGDETQYF.

For this clone: The germline gene is not matched at one end of the junction; a read error may be the cause. The V call is TRBV5-1, the J call TRBJ1-1; a possible D gene is TRBD1 (5 bases). The germline gives CDR1 SGHRS, CDR2 YFSETQ. This CDR3 region has 16 residues. The CDR3 coding sequence is TGCGCCAGCAGCCTAACCCAATGGGGGGTCAACACTGAAGTTTTCTTT. Translated: CASSLTQWGVNTEVFF.

V and J are TRBV28 and TRBJ2-7; 11 positions agree with TRBD2. The J segment lost 2 bases and the V segment lost 3 bases, leaving 15 bases of the junction unmatched. Germline CDR1 MDHEN, CDR2 SYDVKM. The CDR3 loop spans 19 amino acids. The CDR3 reads CASSFILQRTSGLAYEQYF. The CDR3 DNA reads TGTGCCAGCAGTTTTATCCTACAAAGGACTAGCGGGTTAGCCTACGAGCAGTACTTC.

V is TRBV7-6 and J is TRBJ2-7; 9 bases match TRBD2. This CDR3 comprises 16 residues. V shed 3 bases, J shed 5 bases, and the junction held 11 bases outside the gene matches. Germline assignment: CDR1 SGHVS and CDR2 FNYEAQ. The CDR3 reads CASSFAAGGPGDEQYF. CDR3 DNA: TGTGCCAGCAGCTTTGCGGCGGGAGGGCCGGGGGACGAGCAGTACTTC.

The chain recombines TRBV4-1 with TRBJ2-7; D is unresolved. The V gene lost 1 base and the J gene lost 6 bases, with 7 bases spanning the gap. From germline, CDR1 is MGHRA and CDR2 YSYEKL. This CDR3 has 12 amino acids. The DNA of the CDR3 is TGCGCCAGCAGCCAAGGGAAAGGCGAGCAGTACTTC. Translation: CASSQGKGEQYF.

This chain uses TRBV13 with TRBJ2-7; 8 nucleotides line up with TRBD1. The CDR3 is made up of 14 amino acids. Germline V gene data show CDR1 as PRHDT and CDR2 as FYEKMQ (reference sequence). V trimming: 5 bases; J trimming: 2 bases; junction bases outside the gene matches: 5. The DNA for the CDR3 is TGTGCCAGCAGCGAGACAGGGGCAGCCTACGAGCAGTACTTC. It is translated as CASSETGAAYEQYF.

This sequence joins TRBV27 and TRBJ2-1; D unresolved. The CDR3 is 14 residues long. CDR1 and CDR2 from the germline V gene are MNHEY and SMNVEV (reference sequence). Trimming shortened V by 3 bases and J by 2 bases, and 8 bases separated the two germline ends. The CDR3: CASSFRHPYNEQFF. In DNA form, the CDR3 reads TGTGCCAGCAGTTTCCGCCATCCCTACAATGAGCAGTTCTTC.

The chain carries TRBV7-2 and TRBJ2-3; D remains unclear. The CDR3 covers 11 residues. V dropped 3 bases and J dropped 5 bases, with 3 bases sitting between them. The germline gives CDR1 SGHTA, CDR2 FQGNSA. The DNA for the CDR3 is TGTGCCAGCAGCTTCGGAGATACGCAGTATTTT. Protein product: CASSFGDTQYF.

CDR3: CASSEFRRVEDNEQFF. CDR3 nucleotide sequence: TGTGCCAGCAGTGAATTTAGGAGGGTAGAGGACAATGAGCAGTTCTTC. The rearrangement joins TRBV25-1 to TRBJ2-1, with D maybe TRBD2 (6 bases). This CDR3 spans 16 amino acids. Germline CDR1 and CDR2: MGHDK and SYGVNS. Trimming took 1 base from V and 5 from J, leaving 15 bases between them.

The V and J genes are TRBV7-3 and TRBJ2-7, with TRBD2 identical over 13 bases. Trimming cost V 2 bases and J 2 bases; bases outside gene matches: 0. This CDR3 is 15 amino acids long. The germline V gene encodes CDR1 SGHTA and CDR2 FQGTGA. For the CDR3, the DNA is TGTGCCAGCAGCTTAGGACTAGCGGGAGCCTACGAGCAGTACTTC. Translation gives CASSLGLAGAYEQYF.

The chain is built from TRBV30 and TRBJ2-7; TRBD1 matches at 11 bases. In germline, CDR1 is GTSNPN, CDR2 SVGIG (reference sequence). The CDR3 is made up of 14 amino acids. J was trimmed by 3 bases and V by 5 bases; bases with no gene match: 6. In nucleotides, the CDR3 is TGTGCCTGGGAACCCGGGACAGGGGGCTACGAGCAGTACTTC. Translation: CAWEPGTGGYEQYF.

Points on this clone: One end of the junction does not line up with germline, which may come from a read error. The gene calls are TRBV27 and TRBJ2-5; D possibly uses TRBD1 or TRBD2 (5 bases each). The CDR3 contains 13 residues. In germline, CDR1 is MNHEY, CDR2 SMNVEV (reference sequence). This CDR3 reads CASRTGHQGTQYF. CDR3 DNA sequence: TGTGCCAGCAGGACGGGGCACCAAGGGACCCAGTACTTC.

The chain combines TRBV2 with TRBJ2-1; 7 bases are shared with TRBD1. CDR3 size: 14 residues. The V gene end was trimmed by 8 bases and the J gene end by 2 bases; junction bases not matched to a gene: 6. Germline V lookup: CDR1 SNHLY, CDR2 FYNNEI. The CDR3 region is CASEGDSTYNEQFF. CDR3 DNA sequence: TGTGCCAGCGAAGGGGACAGTACCTACAATGAGCAGTTCTTC.

This chain joins TRBV28 and TRBJ2-7; D is possibly TRBD2 (6 bases). Germline CDR1 and CDR2: MDHEN and SYDVKM. This CDR3 is built from 12 residues. The V end was cut by 8 bases, the J end by 6 bases, with 14 bases between. CDR3 region: CASRDWEVEQYF. The CDR3 DNA sequence: TGTGCCAGCCGGGATTGGGAGGTCGAGCAGTACTTC.

The V call is TRBV5-6, the J call TRBJ2-7; 9 positions agree with TRBD1. Germline trimming cut 4 bases from V and 5 bases from J; bases unmatched to any gene: 10. Germline V gives CDR1 SGHDT, CDR2 YYEEEE. There are 15 residues in the CDR3. The CDR3 DNA reads as TGTGCCAGCAGCCTGGGACAGGGTAAGCGGAACGAGCAGTACTTC. Protein sequence: CASSLGQGKRNEQYF.

This chain connects TRBV30 to TRBJ2-7; 7 bases map to TRBD1. CDR3 size: 14 residues. Looked up from germline, CDR1 is GTSNPN and CDR2 is SVGIG (reference sequence). Trimming took 0 bases from V and 3 from J; bases not matched to a gene: 5. The CDR3 region has the DNA TGTGCCTGGAGTGTACGGGACAGCGTCTACGAGCAGTACTTC. Protein product: CAWSVRDSVYEQYF.

This rearrangement joins TRBV5-6 to TRBJ2-3, with D perhaps matching TRBD1 or TRBD2 (6 bases each). The CDR3 extends over 14 amino acids. Germline V lookup: CDR1 SGHDT, CDR2 YYEEEE. Trimming pared 6 bases from V and 0 bases from J, leaving 11 bases between. CDR3 sequence reads: CASIPGASTDTQYF. Here the CDR3 DNA reads TGTGCCAGCATCCCGGGGGCCAGCACAGATACGCAGTATTTT. Using reference TRBV5-6 and TRBJ2-3 for the parts outside the CDR3, the full variable domain is DAGVTQSPTHLIKTRGQQVTLRCSPKSGHDTVSWYQQALGQGPQFIFQYYEEEERQRGNFPDRFSGHQFPNYSSELNVNALLLGDSALYLCASIPGASTDTQYFGPGTRLTVL.

This chain uses TRBV5-4 with TRBJ2-5, with 15 bases identical to TRBD2. Trimming at V came to 9 bases and at J to 5 bases, leaving 11 bases not matched to a gene. CDR3 size: 16 residues. Germline V CDR1 and CDR2: SGHNT, YYREEE (reference sequence). The CDR3 protein is CATSGTSGRRWETQYF. The CDR3 DNA reads as TGTGCCACTTCCGGGACTAGCGGGAGGAGATGGGAGACCCAGTACTTC.

V is TRBV9 and J is TRBJ1-1, with TRBD1 as a possible D gene (6 bases). Looked up from germline, CDR1 is SGDLS and CDR2 is YYNGEE. The germline V and J ends were trimmed by 0 bases and 3 bases, with 12 bases remaining between them. This CDR3 is built from 15 residues. CDR3 DNA sequence: TGTGCCAGCAGCGTAGAGGGCAGGGGTTACACTGAAGCTTTCTTT. This translates into CASSVEGRGYTEAFF.

This clone has a single count. This chain links TRBV11-3 with TRBJ2-1; 9 bases are shared with TRBD2. Germline V CDR1 and CDR2: SGHNT, YENEEA. V dropped 5 bases and J dropped 4; count of bases not matched to a gene: 9. The CDR3 length is 16 residues. The CDR3, as DNA: TGTGCCAGCAGCCCAGGGACTAGCCTGCGGTACAATGAGCAGTTCTTC. Its protein is CASSPGTSLRYNEQFF. Using reference TRBV11-3 and TRBJ2-1 for the parts outside the CDR3, the full variable domain is EAGVVQSPRYKIIEKKQPVAFWCNPISGHNTLYWYLQNLGQGPELLIRYENEEAVDDSQLPKDRFSAERLKGVDSTLKIQPAELGDSAVYLCASSPGTSLRYNEQFFGPGTRLTVL.

The J gene is TRBJ2-1, the V gene TRBV13; TRBD1 agrees at 7 bases. Germline V lookup: CDR1 PRHDT, CDR2 FYEKMQ (reference sequence). This CDR3 is built from 14 residues. With V trimmed by 4 bases and J by 5 bases, 5 bases remained unmatched. CDR3 nucleotide sequence: TGTGCCAGCAGCTCGAGGACAGGTAACAATGAGCAGTTCTTC. This gives the protein CASSSRTGNNEQFF.

The V gene is TRBV9, the J gene TRBJ1-3; tentative D call: TRBD1 (5 bases). V lost 2 bases and J lost 3, with 6 bases in between. This CDR3 is built from 13 residues. The germline V gene has CDR1 SGDLS and CDR2 YYNGEE. DNA for the CDR3: TGTGCCAGCAGCGTGACAGATGGAAACACCATATATTTT. It yields the protein CASSVTDGNTIYF.

V usage is TRBV5-5 and J usage is TRBJ2-3, with 9 bases that match TRBD2. Germline CDR1 SGHKS, CDR2 YYEKEE (reference sequence). The CDR3 has 17 amino acids. The V and J ends lost 6 bases and 0 bases, in that order; junction bases with no gene match: 11. The CDR3 reads CASNPRLAEKSTDTQYF. The CDR3, as DNA: TGTGCCAGCAATCCGAGACTAGCGGAAAAAAGCACAGATACGCAGTATTTT.

J is TRBJ2-2 and V is TRBV5-1, with D hard to call. The CDR3 is 15 residues long. V gave up 4 bases and J gave up 4 bases, with 14 bases separating them. Germline V gene sequence: CDR1 SGHRS, CDR2 YFSETQ. The CDR3, as DNA: TGCGCCAGCAGCCACTTCAGAATCATCACCGGGGAGCTGTTTTTT. Amino acid sequence: CASSHFRIITGELFF.

The chain has TRBV7-8 and TRBJ2-7; D unclear. CDR3 length: 13 amino acids. CDR1 is SGHVS and CDR2 is FQNEAQ in the germline V gene. V shed 5 bases and J shed 6 bases, with 14 bases lying between them. The CDR3 DNA reads as TGTGCCAGCAGCCATATTGAAGGGCTCGAGCAGTACTTC. Its translation: CASSHIEGLEQYF. The whole variable domain, filled in from reference TRBV7-8 and TRBJ2-7, reads GAGVSQSPRYKVAKRGQDVALRCDPISGHVSLFWYQQALGQGPEFLTYFQNEAQLDKSGLPSDRFFAERPEGSVSTLKIQRTQQEDSAVYLCASSHIEGLEQYFGPGTRLTVT.

This sequence joins TRBV5-6 and TRBJ2-7; D is perhaps TRBD1 or TRBD2 (5 bases each). Germline V gene sequence: CDR1 SGHDT, CDR2 YYEEEE. The CDR3 loop spans 17 amino acids. Trimming stripped 4 bases from V and 1 base from J, with 21 bases between. CDR3 nucleotide sequence: TGTGCCAGCAGCCTCCCCGTCGGGGTTGGGGGATCCTACGAGCAGTACTTC. Translating gives CASSLPVGVGGSYEQYF.